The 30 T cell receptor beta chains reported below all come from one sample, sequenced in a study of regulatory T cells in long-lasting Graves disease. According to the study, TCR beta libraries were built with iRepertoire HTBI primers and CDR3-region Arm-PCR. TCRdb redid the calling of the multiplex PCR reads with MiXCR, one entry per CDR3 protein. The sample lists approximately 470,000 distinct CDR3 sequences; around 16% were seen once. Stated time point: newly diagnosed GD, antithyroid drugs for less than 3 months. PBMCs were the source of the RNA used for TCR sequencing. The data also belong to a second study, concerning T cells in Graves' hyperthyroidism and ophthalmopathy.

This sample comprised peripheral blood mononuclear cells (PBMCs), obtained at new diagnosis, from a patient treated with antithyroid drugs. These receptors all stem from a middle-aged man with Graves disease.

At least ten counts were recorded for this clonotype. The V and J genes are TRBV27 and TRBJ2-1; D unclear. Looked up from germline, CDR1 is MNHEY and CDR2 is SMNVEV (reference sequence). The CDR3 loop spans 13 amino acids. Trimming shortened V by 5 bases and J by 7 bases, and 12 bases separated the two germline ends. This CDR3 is CASSHGSRNEQFF. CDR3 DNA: TGTGCCAGCAGTCATGGGTCTCGGAATGAGCAGTTCTTC.

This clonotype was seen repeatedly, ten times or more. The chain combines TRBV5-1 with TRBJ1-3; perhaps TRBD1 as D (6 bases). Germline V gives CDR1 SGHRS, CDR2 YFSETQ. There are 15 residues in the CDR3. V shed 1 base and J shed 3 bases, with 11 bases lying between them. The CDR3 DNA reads TGCGCCAGCAGCTTGACGGGGGCGCTTGGAAACACCATATATTTT. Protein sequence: CASSLTGALGNTIYF.

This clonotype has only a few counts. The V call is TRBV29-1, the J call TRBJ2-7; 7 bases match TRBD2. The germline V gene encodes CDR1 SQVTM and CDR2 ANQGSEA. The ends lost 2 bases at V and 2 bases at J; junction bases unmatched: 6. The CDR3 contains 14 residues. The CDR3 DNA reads TGCAGCGTTGAAAGCGGGACCGACACCTACGAGCAGTACTTC. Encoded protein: CSVESGTDTYEQYF.

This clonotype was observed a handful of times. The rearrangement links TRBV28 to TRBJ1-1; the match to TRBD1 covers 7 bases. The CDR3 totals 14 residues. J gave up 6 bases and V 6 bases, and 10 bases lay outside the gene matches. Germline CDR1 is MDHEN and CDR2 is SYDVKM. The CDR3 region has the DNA TGTGCCAGCAGCCCCCAGGAAGGGGGCTCTGAAGCTTTCTTT. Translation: CASSPQEGGSEAFF.

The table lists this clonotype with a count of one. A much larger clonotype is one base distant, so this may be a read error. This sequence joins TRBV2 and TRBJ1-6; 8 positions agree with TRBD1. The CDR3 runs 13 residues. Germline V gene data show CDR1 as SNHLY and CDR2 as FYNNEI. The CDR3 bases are TGTGCCAGCATCAGGGGGCAGGATTCACCCCTCCGCTTT. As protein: CASIRGQDSPLRF.

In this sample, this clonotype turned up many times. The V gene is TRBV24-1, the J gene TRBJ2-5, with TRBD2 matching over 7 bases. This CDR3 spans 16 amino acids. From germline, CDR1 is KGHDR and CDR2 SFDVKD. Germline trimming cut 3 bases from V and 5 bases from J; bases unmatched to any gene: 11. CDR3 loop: CATSDVGGRKVETQYF. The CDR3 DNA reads TGTGCCACCAGTGATGTGGGCGGGAGAAAGGTGGAGACCCAGTACTTC.

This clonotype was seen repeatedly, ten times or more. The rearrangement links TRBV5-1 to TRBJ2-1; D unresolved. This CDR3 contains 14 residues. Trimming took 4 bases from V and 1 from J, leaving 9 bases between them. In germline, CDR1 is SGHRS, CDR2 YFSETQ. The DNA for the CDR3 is TGCGCCAGCAGCGAGATCAGTTCCTACAATGAGCAGTTCTTC. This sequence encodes CASSEISSYNEQFF. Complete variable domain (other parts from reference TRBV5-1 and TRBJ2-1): KAGVTQTPRYLIKTRGQQVTLSCSPISGHRSVSWYQQTPGQGLQFLFEYFSETQRNKGNFPGRFSGRQFSNSRSEMNVSTLELGDSALYLCASSEISSYNEQFFGPGTRLTVL.

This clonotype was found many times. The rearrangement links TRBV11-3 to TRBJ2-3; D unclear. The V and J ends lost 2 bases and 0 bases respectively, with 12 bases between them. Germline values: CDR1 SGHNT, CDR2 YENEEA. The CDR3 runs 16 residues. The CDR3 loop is CASSLFSVSSTDTQYF. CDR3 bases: TGTGCCAGCAGCTTATTCTCTGTGTCTAGCACAGATACGCAGTATTTT.

CDR3: CATVADSLSYEQYF. The CDR3 nucleotides are TGTGCCACCGTGGCAGACAGTCTCTCCTACGAGCAGTACTTC. This chain links TRBV28 with TRBJ2-7; the D gene is possibly TRBD1 (5 bases). This CDR3 comprises 14 residues. V was clipped by 10 bases and J by 0 bases, with 16 bases between them. CDR1 is MDHEN and CDR2 is SYDVKM in the germline V gene.

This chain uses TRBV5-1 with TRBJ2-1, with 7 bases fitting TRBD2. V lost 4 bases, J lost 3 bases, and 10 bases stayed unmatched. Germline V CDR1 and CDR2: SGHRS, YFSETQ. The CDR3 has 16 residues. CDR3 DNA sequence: TGCGCCAGCAGCCCGGCCGCGGGAGTGGACTACAATGAGCAGTTCTTC. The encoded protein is CASSPAAGVDYNEQFF.

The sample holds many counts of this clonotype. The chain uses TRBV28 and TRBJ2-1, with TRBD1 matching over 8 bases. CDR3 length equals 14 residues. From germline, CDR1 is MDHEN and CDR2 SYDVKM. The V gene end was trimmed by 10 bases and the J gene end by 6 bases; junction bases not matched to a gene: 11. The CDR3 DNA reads TGTGCCACAGGGGGCGGAGGCCCACCCAATGAGCAGTTCTTC. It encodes CATGGGGPPNEQFF.

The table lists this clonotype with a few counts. DNA for the CDR3: TGTGCCAGCAGTTACCCGGACAGTCTCAAGGAGACCCAGTACTTC. It specifies CASSYPDSLKETQYF. This rearrangement joins TRBV6-5 to TRBJ2-5, with D perhaps TRBD1 (6 bases). CDR3 size: 15 residues. Trimming shortened V by 2 bases and J by 5 bases, and 15 bases separated the two germline ends. The germline V gene encodes CDR1 MNHEY and CDR2 SVGAGI.

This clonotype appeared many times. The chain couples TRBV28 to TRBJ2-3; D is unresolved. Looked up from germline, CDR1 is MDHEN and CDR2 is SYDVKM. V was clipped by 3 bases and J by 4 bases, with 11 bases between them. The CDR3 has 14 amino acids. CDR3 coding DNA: TGTGCCAGCAGTTTGCCCTCCATGGCAGATACGCAGTATTTT. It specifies CASSLPSMADTQYF.

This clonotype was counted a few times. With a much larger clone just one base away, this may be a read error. CDR3 DNA: TGTGCCAGCAGTGGGGCCAGGGGGCGCATGGTCAATGAGCGGTTCTTC. This encodes CASSGARGRMVNERFF. This rearrangement joins TRBV2 to TRBJ2-1; 8 positions agree with TRBD1. The CDR3 length is 16 residues. Germline CDR1 and CDR2: SNHLY and FYNNEI.

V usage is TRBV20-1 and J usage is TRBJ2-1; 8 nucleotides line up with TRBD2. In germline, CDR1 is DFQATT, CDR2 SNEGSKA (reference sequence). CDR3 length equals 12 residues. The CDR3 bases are TGCACCGGTGAGCGGGAGAGTGGTGAGCAGTTCTTC. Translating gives CTGERESGEQFF.

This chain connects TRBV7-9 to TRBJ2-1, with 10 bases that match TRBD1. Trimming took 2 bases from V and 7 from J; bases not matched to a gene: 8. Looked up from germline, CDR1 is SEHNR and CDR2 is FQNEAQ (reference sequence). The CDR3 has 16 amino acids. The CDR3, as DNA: TGTGCCAGCAGCTTATCCGGGACAGGGGTTCGTAATGAGCAGTTCTTC. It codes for CASSLSGTGVRNEQFF.

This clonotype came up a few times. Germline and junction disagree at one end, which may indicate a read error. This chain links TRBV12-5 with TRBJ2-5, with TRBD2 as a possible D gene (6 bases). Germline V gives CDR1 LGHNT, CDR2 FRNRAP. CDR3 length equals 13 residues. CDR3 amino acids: CASGLNPGEIQYF. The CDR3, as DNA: TGTGCTAGTGGTTTAAACCCGGGGGAGATCCAGTACTTC.

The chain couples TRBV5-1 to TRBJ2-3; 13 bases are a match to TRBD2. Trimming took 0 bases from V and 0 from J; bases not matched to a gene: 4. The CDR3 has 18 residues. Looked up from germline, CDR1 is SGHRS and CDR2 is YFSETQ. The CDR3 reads CASSLGTSGSLSTDTQYF. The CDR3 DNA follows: TGCGCCAGCAGCTTGGGGACTAGCGGGAGTTTAAGCACAGATACGCAGTATTTT.

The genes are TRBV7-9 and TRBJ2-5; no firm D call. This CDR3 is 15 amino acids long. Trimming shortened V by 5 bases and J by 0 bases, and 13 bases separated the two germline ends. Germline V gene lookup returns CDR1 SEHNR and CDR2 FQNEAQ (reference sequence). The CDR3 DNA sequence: TGTGCCAGCAGCATGGATCCGCTGTACCAAGAGACCCAGTACTTC. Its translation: CASSMDPLYQETQYF.

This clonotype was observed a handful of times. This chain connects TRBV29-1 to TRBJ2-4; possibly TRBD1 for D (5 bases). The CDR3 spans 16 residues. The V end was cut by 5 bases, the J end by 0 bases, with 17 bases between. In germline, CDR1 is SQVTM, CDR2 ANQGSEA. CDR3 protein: CSVIPYDSLAKNIQYF. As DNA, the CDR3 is TGCAGCGTTATCCCCTACGACAGCTTAGCCAAAAACATTCAGTACTTC.

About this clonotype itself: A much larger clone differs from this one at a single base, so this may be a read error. CDR3 region: CASSQGGFSGANTQYF. In nucleotides, the CDR3 is TGTGCCAGCAGCCAAGGAGGGTTTAGCGGTGCAAATACGCAGTATTTT. The V gene is TRBV3-1, the J gene TRBJ2-3; perhaps TRBD2 as D (6 bases). Germline CDR1 and CDR2: LGHDT and YNNKEL (reference sequence). CDR3 length equals 16 residues. Trimming pared 1 base from V and 7 bases from J, leaving 18 bases between.

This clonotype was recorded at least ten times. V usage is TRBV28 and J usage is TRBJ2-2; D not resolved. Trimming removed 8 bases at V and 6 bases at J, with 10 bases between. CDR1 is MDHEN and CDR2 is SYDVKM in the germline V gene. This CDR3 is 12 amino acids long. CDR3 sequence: CASSPGPGELFF. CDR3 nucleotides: TGTGCCAGCTCACCTGGACCCGGGGAGCTGTTTTTT.

CDR3 in amino acids: CASSWGFAGELFF. The CDR3 coding sequence is TGTGCCAGCAGCTGGGGTTTCGCCGGGGAGCTGTTTTTT. V is TRBV9 and J is TRBJ2-2; no definite D call. V was trimmed by 4 bases and J by 6 bases, leaving 10 bases between them. Germline CDR1 SGDLS, CDR2 YYNGEE. The CDR3 is 13 amino acids.

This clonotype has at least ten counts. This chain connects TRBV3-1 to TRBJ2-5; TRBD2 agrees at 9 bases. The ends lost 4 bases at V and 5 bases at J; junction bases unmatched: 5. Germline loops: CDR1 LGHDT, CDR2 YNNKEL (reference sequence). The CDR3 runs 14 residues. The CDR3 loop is CASSRAGGDETQYF. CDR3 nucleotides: TGTGCCAGCAGCCGAGCGGGAGGTGATGAGACCCAGTACTTC.

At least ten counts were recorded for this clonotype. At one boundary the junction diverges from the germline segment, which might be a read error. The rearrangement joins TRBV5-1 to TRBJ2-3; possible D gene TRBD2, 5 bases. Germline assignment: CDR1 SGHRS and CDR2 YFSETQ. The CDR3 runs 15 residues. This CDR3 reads CASSQAGGSTDTQYF. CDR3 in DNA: TGTGCCAGCAGCCAGGCGGGTGGAAGCACAGATACGCAGTATTTT. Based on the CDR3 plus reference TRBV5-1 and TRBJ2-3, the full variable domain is KAGVTQTPRYLIKTRGQQVTLSCSPISGHRSVSWYQQTPGQGLQFLFEYFSETQRNKGNFPGRFSGRQFSNSRSEMNVSTLELGDSALYLCASSQAGGSTDTQYFGPGTRLTVL.

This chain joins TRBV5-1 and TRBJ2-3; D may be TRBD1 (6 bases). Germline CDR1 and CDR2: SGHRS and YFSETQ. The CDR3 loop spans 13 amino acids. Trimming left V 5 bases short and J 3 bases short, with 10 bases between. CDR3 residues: CASSTGWTDTQYF. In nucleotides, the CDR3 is TGCGCCAGCAGTACAGGGTGGACAGATACGCAGTATTTT.

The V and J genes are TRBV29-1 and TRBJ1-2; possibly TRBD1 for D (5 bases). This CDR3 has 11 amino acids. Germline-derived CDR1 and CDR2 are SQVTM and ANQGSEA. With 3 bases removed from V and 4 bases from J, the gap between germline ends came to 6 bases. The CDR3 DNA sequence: TGCAGCGTTGAGGGGCGCTATGGCTACACCTTC. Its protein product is CSVEGRYGYTF.

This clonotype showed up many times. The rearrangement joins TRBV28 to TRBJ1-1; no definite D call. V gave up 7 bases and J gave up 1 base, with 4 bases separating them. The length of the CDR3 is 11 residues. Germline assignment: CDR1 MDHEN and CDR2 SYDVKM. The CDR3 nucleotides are TGTGCCAGCATCCAGAACACTGAAGCTTTCTTT. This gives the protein CASIQNTEAFF.

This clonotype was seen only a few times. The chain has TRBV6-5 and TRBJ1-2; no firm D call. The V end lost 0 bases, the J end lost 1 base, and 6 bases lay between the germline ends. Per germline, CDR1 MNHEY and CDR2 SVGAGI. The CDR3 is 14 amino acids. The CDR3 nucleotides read TGTGCCAGCAGTTACTCGGCCGGTAACTATGGCTACACCTTC. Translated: CASSYSAGNYGYTF.

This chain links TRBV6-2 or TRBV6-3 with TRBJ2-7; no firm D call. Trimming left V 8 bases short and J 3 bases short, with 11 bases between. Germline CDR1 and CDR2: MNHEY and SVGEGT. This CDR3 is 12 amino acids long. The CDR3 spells CASGKFLYEQYF. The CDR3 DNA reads TGTGCCAGCGGAAAGTTTCTCTACGAGCAGTACTTC.